The source of this T cell receptor beta chain is a study of T cell responses to AZD1222 COVID-19 vaccine. Only in-frame clones appear in the TCRdb table, and some are missing; sequencing was by immunoSEQ multiplex PCR. The sample yields 100,000 or so clones, 90% to 95% seen once. This CDR3 has 15 amino acids. The germline V gene encodes CDR1 LGHNA and CDR2 YSLEER. Trimming at V came to 4 bases and at J to 6 bases, leaving 8 bases not matched to a gene. The chain has TRBV4-3 and TRBJ2-1; TRBD2 aligns across 8 bases. The specimen comprised peripheral blood, sampled on day 0 of AZD1222 vaccination. The clonotype comes from an adult in good health. CDR3 sequence (DNA): TGCGCCAGCAGCCTCTCGGGGGGGCCTTTCAATGAGCAGTTCTTC. It codes for CASSLSGGPFNEQFF.